The T cell receptor (beta chain) described here comes from a study of shared clonotypes between healthy human individuals. Generated by immunoSEQ multiplex PCR, the TCRdb table keeps only in-frame clones and is missing some. The table shows about 2.5 million clones, with around 92% occurring only once. Germline V lookup: CDR1 SGHDN, CDR2 FVKESK. J lost 7 bases, V lost 4 bases, and 9 bases had no gene match. The CDR3 spans 15 residues. Material: naive CD4+ T cells from PBMCs. Subset: CD45RA+ positively selected. The receptor was derived from a man between 18 and 35 years old in good health. Some clones in this sample may be carry-over from other donors' samples. J is TRBJ1-2 and V is TRBV14; 10 bases fit TRBD1. Here the CDR3 DNA reads TGTGCCAGCAGCCTCCGCGACAGGGGGCTTAGTGGCTACACCTTC. This gives the protein CASSLRDRGLSGYTF. The full variable domain, rest sourced from reference TRBV14 and TRBJ1-2, is EAGVTQFPSHSVIEKGQTVTLRCDPISGHDNLYWYRRVMGKEIKFLLHFVKESKQDESGMPNNRFLAERTGGTYSTLKVQPAELEDSGVYFCASSLRDRGLSGYTFGSGTRLTVV.